This T cell receptor (beta chain) stems from a study of cytomegalovirus exposure and HLA in healthy donors. Findings and caveats of the study: First-cohort TCR clusters were later found to tend to co-occur in the 90 to 150 validation repertoires.

Here immunoSEQ multiplex PCR was the method, and the copy in TCRdb shows in-frame clones only, minus some. Among over 100,000 clones, about 91% were seen once, and the ten largest hold 1% to 1.5%. A word on this clone: Its matching antigen is unknown.

The donors were part of the validation cohort, which consisted of more than 90 subjects and was separate from the first cohort of several hundred subjects. V lost 2 bases and J lost 4; bases outside the gene matches: 5. The CDR3 extends over 15 amino acids. The V gene's germline CDR1 is SGDLS and CDR2 YYNGEE. The sample was PBMCs. The rearrangement links TRBV9 to TRBJ1-2, with 10 nucleotides matching TRBD1. The receptor was isolated from a woman between 18 and 29 years old in good health and CMV-seronegative. CDR3: CASSVGQGVTYGYTF. CDR3 nucleotides: TGTGCCAGCAGCGTCGGACAGGGGGTGACCTATGGCTACACCTTC. The whole variable domain, filled in from reference TRBV9 and TRBJ1-2, reads DSGVTQTPKHLITATGQRVTLRCSPRSGDLSVYWYQQSLDQGLQFLIQYYNGEERAKGNILERFSAQQFPDLHSELNLSSLELGDSALYFCASSVGQGVTYGYTFGSGTRLTVV.